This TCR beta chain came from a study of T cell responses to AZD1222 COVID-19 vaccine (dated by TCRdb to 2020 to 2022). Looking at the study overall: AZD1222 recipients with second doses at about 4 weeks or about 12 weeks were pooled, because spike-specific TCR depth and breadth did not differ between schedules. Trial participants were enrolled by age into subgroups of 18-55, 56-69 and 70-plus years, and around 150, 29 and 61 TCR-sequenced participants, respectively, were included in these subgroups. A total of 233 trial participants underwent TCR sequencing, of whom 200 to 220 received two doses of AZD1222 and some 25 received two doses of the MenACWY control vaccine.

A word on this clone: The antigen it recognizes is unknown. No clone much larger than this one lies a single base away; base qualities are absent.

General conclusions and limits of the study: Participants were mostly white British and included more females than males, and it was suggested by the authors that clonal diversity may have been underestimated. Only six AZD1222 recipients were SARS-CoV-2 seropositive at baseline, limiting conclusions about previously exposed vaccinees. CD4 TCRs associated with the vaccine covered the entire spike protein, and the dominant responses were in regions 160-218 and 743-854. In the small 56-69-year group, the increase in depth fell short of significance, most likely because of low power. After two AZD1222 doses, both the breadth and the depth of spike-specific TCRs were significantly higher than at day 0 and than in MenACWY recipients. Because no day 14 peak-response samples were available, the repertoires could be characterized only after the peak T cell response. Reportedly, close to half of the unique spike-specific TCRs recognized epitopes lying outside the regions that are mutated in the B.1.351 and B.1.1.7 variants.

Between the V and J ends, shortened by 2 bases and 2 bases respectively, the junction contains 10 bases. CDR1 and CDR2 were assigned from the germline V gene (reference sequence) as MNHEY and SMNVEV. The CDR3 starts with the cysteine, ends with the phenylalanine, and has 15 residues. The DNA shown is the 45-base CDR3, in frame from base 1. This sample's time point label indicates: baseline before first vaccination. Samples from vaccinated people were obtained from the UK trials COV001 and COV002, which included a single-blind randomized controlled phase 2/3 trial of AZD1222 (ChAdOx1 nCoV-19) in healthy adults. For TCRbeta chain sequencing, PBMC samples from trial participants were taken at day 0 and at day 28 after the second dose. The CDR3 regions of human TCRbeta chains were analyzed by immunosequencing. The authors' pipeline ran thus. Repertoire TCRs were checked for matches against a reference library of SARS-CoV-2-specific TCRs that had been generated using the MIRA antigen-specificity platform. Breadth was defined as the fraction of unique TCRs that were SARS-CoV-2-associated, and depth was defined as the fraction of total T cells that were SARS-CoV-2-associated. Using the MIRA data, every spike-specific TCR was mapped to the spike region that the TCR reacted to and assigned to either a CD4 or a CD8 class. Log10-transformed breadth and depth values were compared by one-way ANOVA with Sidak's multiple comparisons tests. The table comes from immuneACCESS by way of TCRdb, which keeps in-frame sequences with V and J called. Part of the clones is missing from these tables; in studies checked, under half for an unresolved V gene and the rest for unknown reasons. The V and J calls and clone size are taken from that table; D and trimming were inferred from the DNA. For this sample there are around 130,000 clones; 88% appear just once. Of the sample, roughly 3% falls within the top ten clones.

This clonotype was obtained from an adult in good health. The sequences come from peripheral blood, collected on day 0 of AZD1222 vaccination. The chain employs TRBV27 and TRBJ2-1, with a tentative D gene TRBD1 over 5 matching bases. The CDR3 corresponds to CASSLGYRPYNEQFF. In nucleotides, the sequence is TGTGCCAGCAGTTTAGGTTACAGGCCCTACAATGAGCAGTTCTTC.